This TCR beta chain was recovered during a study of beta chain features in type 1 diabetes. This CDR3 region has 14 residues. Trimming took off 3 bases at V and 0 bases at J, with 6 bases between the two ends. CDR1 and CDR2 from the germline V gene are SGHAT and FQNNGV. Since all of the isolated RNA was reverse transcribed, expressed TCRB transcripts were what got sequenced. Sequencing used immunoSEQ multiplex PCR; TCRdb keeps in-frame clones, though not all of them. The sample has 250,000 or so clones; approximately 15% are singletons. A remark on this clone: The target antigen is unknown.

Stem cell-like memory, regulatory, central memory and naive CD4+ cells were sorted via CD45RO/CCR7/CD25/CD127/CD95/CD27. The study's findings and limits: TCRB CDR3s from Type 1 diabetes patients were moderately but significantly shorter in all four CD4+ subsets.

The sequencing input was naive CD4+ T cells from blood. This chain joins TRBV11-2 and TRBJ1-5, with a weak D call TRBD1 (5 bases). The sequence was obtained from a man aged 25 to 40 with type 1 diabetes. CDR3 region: CASSLTVSNQPQHF. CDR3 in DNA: TGTGCCAGCAGCTTGACAGTTAGCAATCAGCCCCAGCATTTT.